The source of this T cell receptor (beta chain) is a study of cytotoxic CD8 clonotypes in ibrutinib-treated CLL. Findings and limits, study-wide: Baseline clonality was higher than in age-matched healthy donors and moved in step with circulating CD8+ T-cell counts.

Libraries were prepared by immunoSEQ multiplex PCR; TCRdb keeps only in-frame clonotypes and omits some of them. The sample contains approximately 320,000 clones, roughly two thirds of which appear only once. The CDR3 length is 15 residues. V was clipped by 8 bases and J by 4 bases, with 17 bases between them. Germline V gene lookup returns CDR1 MNHEY and CDR2 SVGAGI. Regarding this clone: Its specificity is unknown.

The sequence derives from a human donor with chronic lymphocytic leukemia. The chain employs TRBV6-5 and TRBJ2-2, with a tentative D call TRBD2 (5 bases). The source was PBMCs, collected after 36 months of ibrutinib treatment. CDR3 sequence (DNA): TGTGCCAGCGTTGCCTCGCGGGTGGCCACCGGGGAGCTGTTTTTT. Protein sequence: CASVASRVATGELFF.